These 7 T cell receptor beta chains were sequenced from one sample in a study of T cell repertoires in cytomegalovirus infection. TCRdb processed the reads anew with MiXCR; each CDR3 protein has one entry. The sample shows approximately 990,000 distinct CDR3 sequences, 31% of them seen only once. Their cognate antigens are unknown. The material sequenced was cultured CD8+ T cells from PBMCs, taken from culture after CMV antigen stimulation. The receptors come from a human donor in good health (CMV status not recorded). Some clones in this sample may be carry-over from other donors' samples.

The chain uses TRBV6-6 and TRBJ2-1; D not resolved. CDR1 and CDR2 (germline): MNHNY, SVGAGI (reference sequence). The CDR3 is 13 residues long. Trimming took off 4 bases at V and 4 bases at J, with 8 bases between the two ends. CDR3 residues: CASSSFRYNEQFF. The CDR3 DNA reads as TGTGCCAGCAGTTCTTTCCGGTACAATGAGCAGTTCTTC.

This clonotype occurred a few times. The chain is built from TRBV7-9 and TRBJ1-5; weak D call: TRBD1 (6 bases). Germline V lookup: CDR1 SEHNR, CDR2 FQNEAQ (reference sequence). V was trimmed by 6 bases and J by 11 bases, leaving 17 bases between them. The CDR3 covers 13 residues. CDR3 sequence: CASRGEGGEAQHF. Here the CDR3 DNA reads TGTGCCAGCAGAGGGGAGGGGGGAGAGGCCCAGCATTTT.

This clonotype was picked up many times. The chain uses TRBV10-2 and TRBJ1-2; D call uncertain. The CDR3 is 13 amino acids. The V gene's germline CDR1 is WSHSY and CDR2 SAAADI. Between the trimmed V and J ends, which lost 8 bases and 3 bases, there was a span of 13 bases. CDR3 sequence reads: CASVGGDDYGYTF. The CDR3 DNA is TGCGCCAGCGTGGGCGGGGATGACTATGGCTACACCTTC.

V and J are TRBV27 and TRBJ2-3, with D tentatively TRBD2 (5 bases). This CDR3 region has 14 residues. Germline CDR1 MNHEY, CDR2 SMNVEV (reference sequence). The V end was cut by 2 bases, the J end by 6 bases, with 12 bases between. The CDR3 DNA reads TGTGCCAGCAGTTTAATGGGCAGGAGGGATACGCAGTATTTT. This gives the protein CASSLMGRRDTQYF.

This clonotype came up many times. This chain connects TRBV7-2 to TRBJ2-7, with 10 bases that match TRBD2. The CDR3 contains 14 residues. With 0 bases clipped from V and 4 bases from J, the junction kept 0 bases outside the gene matches. Germline V CDR1 and CDR2: SGHTA, FQGNSA. In DNA, the CDR3 is TGTGCCAGCAGCTTAGCACTAGCGGGGTACGAGCAGTACTTC. Amino acids: CASSLALAGYEQYF.

The V gene is TRBV5-4, the J gene TRBJ1-2; no firm D call. This CDR3 has 15 amino acids. The V gene's germline CDR1 is SGHNT and CDR2 YYREEE (reference sequence). With 4 bases removed from V and 1 base from J, the gap between germline ends came to 14 bases. The CDR3 coding sequence is TGTGCCAGCAGCAGACCAGAAGTCTATAACTATGGCTACACCTTC. It translates to CASSRPEVYNYGYTF.

This sequence joins TRBV14 and TRBJ1-1, with 7 bases fitting TRBD1. V lost 1 base, J lost 0 bases, and 8 bases stayed unmatched. Germline CDR1 reads SGHDN; CDR2 reads FVKESK. The CDR3 is 17 residues long. In nucleotides, the CDR3 is TGTGCCAGCAGCCAAGGACAGGGAATTAGGGTGAACACTGAAGCTTTCTTT. This codes for CASSQGQGIRVNTEAFF.